This T cell receptor (beta chain) appears in the sequencing data of a study of blood T cell repertoires in COVID-19. Study summary: Sites in the United States, Italy and Spain provided acute and convalescent COVID-19 samples. PBMCs, B-cell-depleted T cells, or T cells provided the cDNA or gDNA that made up the material.

The CDR3 has 15 amino acids. Trimming took 5 bases from V and 2 from J, leaving 12 bases between them. CDR1 and CDR2 from the germline V gene are LNHDA and SQIVND (reference sequence). TCRdb's copy holds only in-frame clones and misses some; the assay was immunoSEQ multiplex PCR. The sample shows 270,000 or so clones, over 75% of them seen only once. The specimen sequenced was peripheral blood. The receptor's source is a human donor in a cohort sampled during active COVID-19. The chain has TRBV19 and TRBJ2-2, with D possibly being TRBD1 (6 bases). DNA for the CDR3: TGTGCCAGTAGTGGTGGACAGATTAACACCGGGGAGCTGTTTTTT. Translation: CASSGGQINTGELFF.